In its sample, the clone carrying this TCR beta chain was seen many times. The table came from immunoSEQ multiplex PCR; TCRdb's copy has only in-frame clones and leaves some out. There are over 120,000 clones in the sample; roughly 89% occur only once, and over 0.75% lies in the top ten. The sample is drawn from a study of blood T cell repertoires in COVID-19. V lost 1 base, J lost 6 bases, and 4 bases stayed unmatched. The germline V gene encodes CDR1 LGHNT and CDR2 FRNRAP. CDR3 length equals 14 residues. The chain links TRBV12-5 to TRBJ1-1; TRBD1 agrees at 8 bases. Sequencing was performed on peripheral blood. The clonotype comes from a woman aged 45 to 65 with acute or convalescent COVID-19. The CDR3 sequence: CASGLGTGFSEAFF. The CDR3 DNA follows: TGTGCTAGTGGTTTGGGGACAGGGTTCTCTGAAGCTTTCTTT.